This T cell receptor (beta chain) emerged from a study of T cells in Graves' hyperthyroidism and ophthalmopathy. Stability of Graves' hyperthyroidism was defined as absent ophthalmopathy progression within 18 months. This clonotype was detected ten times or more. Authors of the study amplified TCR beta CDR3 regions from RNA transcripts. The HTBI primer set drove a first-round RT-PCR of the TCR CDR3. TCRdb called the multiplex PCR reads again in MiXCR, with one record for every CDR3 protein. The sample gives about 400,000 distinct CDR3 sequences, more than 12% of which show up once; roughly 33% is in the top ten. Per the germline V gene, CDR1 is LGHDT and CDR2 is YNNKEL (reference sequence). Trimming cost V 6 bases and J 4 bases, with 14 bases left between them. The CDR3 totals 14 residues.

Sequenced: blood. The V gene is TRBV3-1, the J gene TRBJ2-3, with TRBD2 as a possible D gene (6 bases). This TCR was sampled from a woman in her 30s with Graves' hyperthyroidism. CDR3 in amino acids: CASRPMGGSDTQYF. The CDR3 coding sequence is TGTGCCAGCAGACCGATGGGAGGATCAGATACGCAGTATTTT.